The 25 T cell receptor beta chains listed next were all sequenced from one sample in a study of siplizumab effects on memory and regulatory T cells. This table comes from immunoSEQ multiplex PCR, and its TCRdb copy is limited to in-frame clones, with some not included. The sample has fewer than 120,000 clones, over 85% seen once. The sample consisted of CD4+ T cells sorted from blood. The receptors here all came from a human donor in good health.

The chain uses TRBV5-1 and TRBJ2-2; 10 bases line up with TRBD2. J was trimmed by 3 bases and V by 4 bases; bases with no gene match: 12. The CDR3 has 18 amino acids. Per the germline V gene, CDR1 is SGHRS and CDR2 is YFSETQ. The CDR3 sequence: CASSARAGGPSDTGELFF. DNA of the CDR3: TGCGCCAGCAGCGCGAGAGCGGGAGGGCCCTCGGACACCGGGGAGCTGTTTTTT.

The gene calls are TRBV13 and TRBJ2-1; D may be TRBD2 (6 bases). The V and J ends lost 4 bases and 13 bases respectively, with 14 bases between them. Germline values: CDR1 PRHDT, CDR2 FYEKMQ (reference sequence). The CDR3 loop spans 12 amino acids. CDR3 region: CASSSHPGLQFF. The CDR3 coding sequence is TGTGCCAGCAGCTCTCACCCGGGACTCCAGTTCTTC. The variable domain in full, completed from reference TRBV13 and TRBJ2-1, reads AAGVIQSPRHLIKEKRETATLKCYPIPRHDTVYWYQQGPGQDPQFLISFYEKMQSDKGSIPDRFSAQQFSDYHSELNMSSLELGDSALYFCASSSHPGLQFFGPGTRLTVL.

This clone appeared a few times. The chain joins TRBV30 to TRBJ1-1, with TRBD1 as a possible D gene (5 bases). Trimming removed 4 bases from V and 11 bases from J, with 17 bases in between. CDR1 is GTSNPN, CDR2 SVGIG, per germline (reference sequence). This CDR3 has 12 amino acids. The CDR3, as DNA: TGTGCCTGGATCCGCACGTCAGGGAGCGCTTTCTTT. This encodes CAWIRTSGSAFF.

The chain joins TRBV19 to TRBJ2-1; 12 positions agree with TRBD2. The length of the CDR3 is 15 residues. Germline V CDR1 and CDR2: LNHDA, SQIVND (reference sequence). The trim removed 8 bases at V and 9 bases at J, leaving 11 bases unmatched. The CDR3 region has the DNA TGTGCCAGTTACGGACTAGCGGGGTCTCGGGCTGAGCAGTTCTTC. This sequence encodes CASYGLAGSRAEQFF.

This clone was detected only once. This rearrangement joins TRBV27 to TRBJ2-7; 10 bases fit TRBD2. V dropped 6 bases and J dropped 2; count of bases not matched to a gene: 7. Germline V gene data show CDR1 as MNHEY and CDR2 as SMNVEV (reference sequence). The CDR3 is 15 residues long. The CDR3 sequence: CASRLLTSGPYEQYF. Written as DNA, the CDR3 is TGTGCCAGCAGACTACTGACTAGCGGGCCCTACGAGCAGTACTTC.

This sequence joins TRBV9 and TRBJ2-7, with D tentatively TRBD1 (6 bases). The CDR3 has 13 residues. Germline CDR1 and CDR2: SGDLS and YYNGEE. Trimming removed 7 bases at V and 0 bases at J, with 11 bases between. The CDR3 DNA reads as TGTGCCAGCTCCCGGGACATCTCCTACGAGCAGTACTTC. The encoded protein is CASSRDISYEQYF.

V usage is TRBV12-2 and J usage is TRBJ1-5. TRBV12-2 is tagged as a pseudogene. The CDR3 loop spans 17 amino acids. The CDR3 region has the DNA TGTGCAAGTCGCTATCGCCGGGCCTCAGGAGGCAATCAGCCCCAGCATTTT. Its translation is CASRYRRASGGNQPQHF.

The rearrangement uses TRBV6-1 and TRBJ1-1; unclear D gene. V lost 9 bases and J 3 bases, leaving 17 bases between the germline ends. CDR1 MNHNS and CDR2 SASEGT come from the germline V gene. This CDR3 has 14 residues. The CDR3 loop is CARPVGSNDTEAFF. CDR3 DNA: TGTGCCAGACCCGTCGGGTCCAACGACACTGAAGCTTTCTTT.

This clone has a single count. The chain links TRBV10-3 to TRBJ1-1; D remains unclear. Germline values: CDR1 ENHRY, CDR2 SYGVKD. The CDR3 sequence is 13 residues long. V shed 8 bases and J shed 0 bases, with 10 bases lying between them. The CDR3 sequence: CAIEEAVNTEAFF. The CDR3 DNA reads TGTGCCATCGAGGAGGCAGTGAACACTGAAGCTTTCTTT.

This rearrangement joins TRBV11-1 to TRBJ2-5; 11 bases match TRBD2. Germline assignment: CDR1 SGHAT and CDR2 FQDESV (reference sequence). With 6 bases clipped from V and 5 bases from J, the junction kept 5 bases outside the gene matches. The CDR3 has 14 amino acids. The CDR3 coding sequence is TGTGCCAGCAGTCGGACTAGCGGGCCGGAGACCCAGTACTTC. Translation: CASSRTSGPETQYF.

Only one count was recorded for this clone. V gene TRBV7-9 combines with J gene TRBJ1-1; 9 positions match TRBD1. This CDR3 region has 14 residues. The J segment lost 9 bases and the V segment lost 5 bases, leaving 10 bases of the junction unmatched. Per the germline V gene, CDR1 is SEHNR and CDR2 is FQNEAQ (reference sequence). CDR3 loop: CASSQNLGQGKAFF. The CDR3 DNA reads TGTGCCAGCAGCCAAAATCTGGGACAGGGTAAAGCTTTCTTT.

The chain combines TRBV15 with TRBJ1-2; D call uncertain. Per the germline V gene, CDR1 is LNHNV and CDR2 is YYDKDF (reference sequence). This CDR3 comprises 12 residues. V dropped 0 bases and J dropped 2 bases, with 1 base sitting between them. CDR3: CATSRDNYGYTF. The CDR3 bases are TGTGCCACCAGCAGAGACAACTATGGCTACACCTTC. The variable domain in full, completed from reference TRBV15 and TRBJ1-2, reads DAMVIQNPRYQVTQFGKPVTLSCSQTLNHNVMYWYQQKSSQAPKLLFHYYDKDFNNEADTPDNFQSRRPNTSFCFLDIRSPGLGDTAMYLCATSRDNYGYTFGSGTRLTVV.

The chain joins TRBV23-1 to TRBJ1-5, with 7 bases fitting TRBD1. TRBV23-1 is labeled an ORF, and its function is uncertain. There are 16 residues in the CDR3. J was trimmed by 9 bases and V by 2 bases; bases with no gene match: 13. In nucleotides, the CDR3 is TGCGCCAGCAGTCAACCCTCGGACAGGCCGTGTAGGCCCCAGCATTTT. This sequence encodes CASSQPSDRPCRPQHF.

The chain has TRBV15 and TRBJ1-5; D perhaps matches TRBD1 (5 bases). CDR3 length equals 17 residues. Between the trimmed V and J ends, which lost 3 bases and 0 bases, there was a span of 15 bases. CDR1 and CDR2 (germline): LNHNV, YYDKDF (reference sequence). The CDR3 region has the DNA TGTGCCACCAGCAGCGACCTGGGGCAATATAGCAATCAGCCCCAGCATTTT. Amino acid sequence: CATSSDLGQYSNQPQHF.

The chain employs TRBV14 and TRBJ1-6, with a possible D match to TRBD1 (5 bases). The CDR3 totals 19 residues. The germline V gene has CDR1 SGHDN and CDR2 FVKESK. Trimming removed 4 bases from V and 8 bases from J, with 27 bases in between. The CDR3 DNA is TGTGCCAGCAGCCTGGGTGGGACGGCGGATAATTGGGAGCATTCACCCCTCCACTTT. This codes for CASSLGGTADNWEHSPLHF.

This chain links TRBV11-2 with TRBJ2-1; D might be TRBD2 (5 bases). This CDR3 comprises 17 residues. The V end was cut by 0 bases, the J end by 8 bases, with 20 bases between. The germline CDR1 and CDR2 sequences are SGHAT and FQNNGV. The CDR3 coding sequence is TGTGCCAGCAGCTTAGATCGAGGAGGAGTGGGCCGAGATGAGCAGTTCTTC. It translates to CASSLDRGGVGRDEQFF.

The chain is built from TRBV29-1 and TRBJ2-1; the D gene is possibly TRBD2 (6 bases). This CDR3 is built from 15 residues. The germline V gene has CDR1 SQVTM and CDR2 ANQGSEA. The germline V and J ends were trimmed by 8 bases and 3 bases, with 20 bases remaining between them. DNA for the CDR3: TGCAGCACTTTTGAACGGCTAGCGTTCTACAATGAGCAGTTCTTC. It specifies CSTFERLAFYNEQFF.

V gene TRBV7-3 combines with J gene TRBJ1-1; possibly TRBD1 for D (5 bases). The length of the CDR3 is 14 residues. Germline-derived CDR1 and CDR2 are SGHTA and FQGTGA. Trimming pared 5 bases from V and 2 bases from J, leaving 12 bases between. CDR3: CASSPRGSNTEAFF. For the CDR3, the DNA is TGTGCCAGCAGCCCCCGGGGGTCCAACACTGAAGCTTTCTTT.

V usage is TRBV6-5 and J usage is TRBJ1-6, with a weak D call TRBD1 (5 bases). Germline V lookup: CDR1 MNHEY, CDR2 SVGAGI. Trimming took off 0 bases at V and 13 bases at J, with 16 bases between the two ends. This CDR3 contains 15 residues. In nucleotides, the CDR3 is TGTGCCAGCAGTTACTCTAACCGGGGGATGTACCCCCTCCACTTT. It is translated as CASSYSNRGMYPLHF.

This chain joins TRBV5-1 and TRBJ2-1; D unclear. This CDR3 has 14 amino acids. Looked up from germline, CDR1 is SGHRS and CDR2 is YFSETQ. Trimming left V 0 bases short and J 3 bases short, with 7 bases between. The CDR3 coding sequence is TGCGCCAGCAGCTTGGGACAAAACTACAATGAGCAGTTCTTC. Its protein product is CASSLGQNYNEQFF.

V is TRBV5-6 and J is TRBJ2-1, with D perhaps TRBD1 or TRBD2 (5 bases each). The CDR3 consists of 16 residues. Germline V gene lookup returns CDR1 SGHDT and CDR2 YYEEEE. The V and J ends lost 5 bases and 10 bases respectively, with 25 bases between them. DNA for the CDR3: TGTGCCAGCAGTCCATTGACCCCCGGGACCCCAGAGGAGCAGTTCTTC. It specifies CASSPLTPGTPEEQFF.

This chain links TRBV6-5 with TRBJ2-1; D possibly corresponds to TRBD2 (5 bases). V shed 6 bases and J shed 1 base, with 10 bases lying between them. Germline lookup yields CDR1 MNHEY and CDR2 SVGAGI. CDR3 size: 14 residues. In DNA form, the CDR3 reads TGTGCCAGCAGCCTCCGGGGATCCTACAATGAGCAGTTCTTC. It is translated as CASSLRGSYNEQFF.

The rearrangement links TRBV5-1 to TRBJ2-3, with D possibly called TRBD1 or TRBD2 (5 bases each). Between the trimmed V and J ends, which lost 1 base and 4 bases, there was a span of 16 bases. The germline gives CDR1 SGHRS, CDR2 YFSETQ. This CDR3 contains 16 residues. The CDR3 loop reads CASSLNAGSRADTQYF. The CDR3 DNA sequence: TGCGCCAGCAGCTTGAATGCAGGGAGCAGAGCAGATACGCAGTATTTT.

V and J are TRBV10-1 and TRBJ1-1; possibly TRBD1 for D (6 bases). V shed 10 bases and J shed 4 bases, with 13 bases lying between them. This CDR3 has 12 amino acids. Germline assignment: CDR1 WNHNN and CDR2 SYGVQD (reference sequence). In DNA form, the CDR3 reads TGCGCCACCAGAGGCAGGGGCACTGAAGCTTTCTTT. Translation: CATRGRGTEAFF.

The V gene is TRBV18, the J gene TRBJ2-2, with 10 positions matching TRBD1. This CDR3 contains 16 residues. The trim removed 4 bases at V and 5 bases at J, leaving 7 bases unmatched. Germline CDR1 KGHSH, CDR2 LQKENI. CDR3 nucleotide sequence: TGTGCCAGCTCACGGGGGACAGGGGAGTTGACCGGGGAGCTGTTTTTT. It is translated as CASSRGTGELTGELFF.